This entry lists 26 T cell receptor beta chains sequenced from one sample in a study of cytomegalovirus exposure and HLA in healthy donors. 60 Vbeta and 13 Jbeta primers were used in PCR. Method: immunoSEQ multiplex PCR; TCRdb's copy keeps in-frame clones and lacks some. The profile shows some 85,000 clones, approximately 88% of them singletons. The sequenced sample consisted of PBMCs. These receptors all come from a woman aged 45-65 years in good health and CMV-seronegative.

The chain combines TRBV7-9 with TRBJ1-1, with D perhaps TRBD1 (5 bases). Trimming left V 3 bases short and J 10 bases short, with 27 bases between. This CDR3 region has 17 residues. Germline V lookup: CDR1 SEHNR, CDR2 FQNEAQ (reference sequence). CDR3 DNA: TGTGCCAGCAGCTTCTATGGGGCCAGCGCCGAGCCGCTGCTAGCTTTCTTT. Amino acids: CASSFYGASAEPLLAFF.

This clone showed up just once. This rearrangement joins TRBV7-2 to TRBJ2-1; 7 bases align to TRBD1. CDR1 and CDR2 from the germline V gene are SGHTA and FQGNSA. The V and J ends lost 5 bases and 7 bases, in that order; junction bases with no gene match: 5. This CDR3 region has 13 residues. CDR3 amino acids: CASSRGPTNEQFF. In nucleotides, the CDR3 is TGTGCCAGCAGCAGGGGGCCTACGAATGAGCAGTTCTTC.

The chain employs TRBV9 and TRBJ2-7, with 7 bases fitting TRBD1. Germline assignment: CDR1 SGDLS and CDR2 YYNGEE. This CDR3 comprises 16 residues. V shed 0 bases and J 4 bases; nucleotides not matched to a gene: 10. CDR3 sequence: CASSVVGGATTYEQYF. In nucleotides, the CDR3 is TGTGCCAGCAGCGTAGTAGGGGGCGCGACAACTTACGAGCAGTACTTC.

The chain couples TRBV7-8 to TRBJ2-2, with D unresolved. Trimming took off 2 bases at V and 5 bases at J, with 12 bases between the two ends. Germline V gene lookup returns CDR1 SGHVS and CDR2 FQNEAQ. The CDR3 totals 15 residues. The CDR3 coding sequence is TGTGCCAGCAGCTTATATTTGTCAGTTACCGGGGAGCTGTTTTTT. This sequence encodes CASSLYLSVTGELFF.

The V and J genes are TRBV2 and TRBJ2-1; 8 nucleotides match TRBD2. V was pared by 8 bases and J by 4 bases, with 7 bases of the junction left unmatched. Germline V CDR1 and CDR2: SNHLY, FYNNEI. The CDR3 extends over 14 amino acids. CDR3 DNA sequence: TGTGCCAGCCAGCTTAGCGGGGAATACAATGAGCAGTTCTTC. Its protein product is CASQLSGEYNEQFF.

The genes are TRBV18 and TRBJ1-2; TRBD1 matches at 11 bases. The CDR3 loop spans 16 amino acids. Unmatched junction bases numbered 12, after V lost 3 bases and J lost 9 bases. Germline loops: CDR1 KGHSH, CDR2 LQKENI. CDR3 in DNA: TGTGCCAGCTCACCGACCACCTCGGACAGGGGGCTAAGCTACACCTTC. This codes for CASSPTTSDRGLSYTF.

The CDR3 protein is CAIGQQVNTEAFF. DNA of the CDR3: TGTGCCATCGGCCAACAGGTGAACACTGAAGCTTTCTTT. The rearrangement uses TRBV10-3 and TRBJ1-1; D is perhaps TRBD1 (5 bases). Deletions cut 8 bases from V and 0 bases from J, with 10 bases between. The CDR3 contains 13 residues. Germline V CDR1 and CDR2: ENHRY, SYGVKD.

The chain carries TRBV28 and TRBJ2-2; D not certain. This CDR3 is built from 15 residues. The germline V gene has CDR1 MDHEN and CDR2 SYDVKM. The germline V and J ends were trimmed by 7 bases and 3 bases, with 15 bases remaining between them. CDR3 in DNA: TGTGCCAGCACCGAGCGCCTACTTTACACCGGGGAGCTGTTTTTT. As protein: CASTERLLYTGELFF.

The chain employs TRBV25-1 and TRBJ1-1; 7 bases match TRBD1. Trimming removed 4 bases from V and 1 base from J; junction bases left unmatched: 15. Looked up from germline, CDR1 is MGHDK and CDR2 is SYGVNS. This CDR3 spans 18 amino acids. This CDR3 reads CASSATSTGTFRNTEAFF. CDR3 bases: TGTGCCAGCAGTGCCACCTCGACAGGGACTTTTCGGAACACTGAAGCTTTCTTT.

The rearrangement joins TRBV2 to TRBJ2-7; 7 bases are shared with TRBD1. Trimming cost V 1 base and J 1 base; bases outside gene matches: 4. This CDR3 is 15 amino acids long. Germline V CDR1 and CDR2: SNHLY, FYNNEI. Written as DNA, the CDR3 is TGTGCCAGCAGTGAAGAGGTGACAGGGTCCTACGAGCAGTACTTC. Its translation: CASSEEVTGSYEQYF.

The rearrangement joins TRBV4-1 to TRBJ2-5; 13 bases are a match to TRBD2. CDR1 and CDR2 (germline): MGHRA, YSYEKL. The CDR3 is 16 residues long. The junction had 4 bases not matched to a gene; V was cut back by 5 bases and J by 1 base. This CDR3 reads CASSSGTSGTQETQYF. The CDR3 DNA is TGCGCCAGCAGCTCCGGGACTAGCGGGACCCAAGAGACCCAGTACTTC.

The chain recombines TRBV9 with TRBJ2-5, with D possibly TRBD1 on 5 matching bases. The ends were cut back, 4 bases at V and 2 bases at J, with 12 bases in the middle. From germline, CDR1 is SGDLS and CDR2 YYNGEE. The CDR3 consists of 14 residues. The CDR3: CASSFTGLQETQYF. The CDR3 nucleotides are TGTGCCAGCAGCTTCACAGGCTTACAAGAGACCCAGTACTTC.

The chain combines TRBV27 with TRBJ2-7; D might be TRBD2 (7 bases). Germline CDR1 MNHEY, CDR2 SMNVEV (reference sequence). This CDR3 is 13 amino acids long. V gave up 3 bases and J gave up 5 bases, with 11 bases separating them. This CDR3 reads CASSFSGTNEQYF. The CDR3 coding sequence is TGTGCCAGCAGTTTCAGCGGGACAAACGAGCAGTACTTC.

The CDR3, as DNA: TGTGCCAGCTCGGCGGACAGCAATGAGCAGTTCTTC. Translated, it gives CASSADSNEQFF. V usage is TRBV6-1 and J usage is TRBJ2-1; D may be TRBD1 (6 bases). The germline gives CDR1 MNHNS, CDR2 SASEGT. The CDR3 is 12 amino acids. V was trimmed by 8 bases and J by 6 bases, leaving 11 bases between them.

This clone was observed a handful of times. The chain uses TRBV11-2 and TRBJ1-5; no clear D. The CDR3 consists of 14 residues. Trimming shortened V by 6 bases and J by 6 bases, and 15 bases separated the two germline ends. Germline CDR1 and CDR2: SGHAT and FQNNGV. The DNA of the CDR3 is TGTGCCAGCAGTCCTGGACGGGGAAGTCAGCCCCAGCATTTT. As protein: CASSPGRGSQPQHF.

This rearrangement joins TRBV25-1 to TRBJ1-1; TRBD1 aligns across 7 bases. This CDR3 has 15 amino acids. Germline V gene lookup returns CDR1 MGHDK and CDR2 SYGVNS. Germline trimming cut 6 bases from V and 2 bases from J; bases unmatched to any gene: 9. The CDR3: CASSGLNRGNTEAFF. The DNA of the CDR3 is TGTGCCAGCAGCGGGTTAAACAGGGGCAACACTGAAGCTTTCTTT. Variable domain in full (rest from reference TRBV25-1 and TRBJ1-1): EADIYQTPRYLVIGTGKKITLECSQTMGHDKMYWYQQDPGMELHLIHYSYGVNSTEKGDLSSESTVSRIRTEHFPLTLESARPSHTSQYLCASSGLNRGNTEAFFGQGTRLTVV.

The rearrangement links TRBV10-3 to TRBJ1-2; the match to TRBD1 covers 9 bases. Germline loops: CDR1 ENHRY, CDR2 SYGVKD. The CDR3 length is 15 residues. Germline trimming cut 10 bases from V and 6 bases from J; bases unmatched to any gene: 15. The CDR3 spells CATGRGQGSVHGYTF. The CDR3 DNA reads TGTGCCACCGGTCGGGGACAGGGTAGTGTACATGGCTACACCTTC.

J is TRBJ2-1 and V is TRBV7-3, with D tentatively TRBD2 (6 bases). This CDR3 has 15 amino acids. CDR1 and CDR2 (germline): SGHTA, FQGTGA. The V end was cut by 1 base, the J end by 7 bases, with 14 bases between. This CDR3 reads CASSLIRGSGNEQFF. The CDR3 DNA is TGTGCCAGCAGCTTAATACGGGGGAGCGGAAATGAGCAGTTCTTC.

The CDR3 coding sequence is TGTGCCAGCAGTCCGACTAGCGGGAGGTTTAACGGGGAGCTGTTTTTT. Residues: CASSPTSGRFNGELFF. The rearrangement joins TRBV27 to TRBJ2-2, with TRBD2 matching over 13 bases. The CDR3 loop spans 16 amino acids. Looked up from germline, CDR1 is MNHEY and CDR2 is SMNVEV (reference sequence). V lost 5 bases, J lost 7 bases, and 7 bases stayed unmatched.

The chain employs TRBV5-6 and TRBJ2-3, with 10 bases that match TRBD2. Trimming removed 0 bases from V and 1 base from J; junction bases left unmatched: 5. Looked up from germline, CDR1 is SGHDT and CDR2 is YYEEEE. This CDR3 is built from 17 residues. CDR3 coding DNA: TGTGCCAGCAGCTTGGGGACTAGCGGACCCGGCACAGATACGCAGTATTTT. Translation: CASSLGTSGPGTDTQYF.

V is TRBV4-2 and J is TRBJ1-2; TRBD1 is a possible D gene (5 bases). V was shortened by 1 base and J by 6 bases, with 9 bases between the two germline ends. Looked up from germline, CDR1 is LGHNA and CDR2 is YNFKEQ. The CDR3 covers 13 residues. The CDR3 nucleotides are TGTGCCAGCAGCCAAGGGGGGGAGGATGGCTACACCTTC. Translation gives CASSQGGEDGYTF.

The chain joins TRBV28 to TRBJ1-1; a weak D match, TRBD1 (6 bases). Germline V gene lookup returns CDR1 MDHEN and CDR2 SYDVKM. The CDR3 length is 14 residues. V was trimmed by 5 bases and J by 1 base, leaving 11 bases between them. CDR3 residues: CASSLSGANTEAFF. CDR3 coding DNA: TGTGCCAGCAGTCTATCAGGGGCGAACACTGAAGCTTTCTTT.

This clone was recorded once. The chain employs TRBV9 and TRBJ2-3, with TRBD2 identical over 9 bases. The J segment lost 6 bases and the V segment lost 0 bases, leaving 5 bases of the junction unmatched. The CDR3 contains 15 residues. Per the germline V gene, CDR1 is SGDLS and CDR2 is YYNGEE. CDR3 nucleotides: TGTGCCAGCAGCGTAGTGGCGGGAGGGCCGGATACGCAGTATTTT. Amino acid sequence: CASSVVAGGPDTQYF.

CDR3 sequence (DNA): TGTGCCTGGAGTGGGACAGGGAATACACCCCTCCACTTT. It codes for CAWSGTGNTPLHF. This chain joins TRBV30 and TRBJ1-6; 8 bases align to TRBD1. Unmatched junction bases numbered 4, after V lost 1 base and J lost 11 bases. The CDR3 contains 13 residues. Germline CDR1 GTSNPN, CDR2 SVGIG (reference sequence). Based on the CDR3 plus reference TRBV30 and TRBJ1-6, the full variable domain is SQTIHQWPATLVQPVGSPLSLECTVEGTSNPNLYWYRQAAGRGLQLLFYSVGIGQISSEVPQNLSASRPQDRQFILSSKKLLLSDSGFYLCAWSGTGNTPLHFGNGTRLTVT.

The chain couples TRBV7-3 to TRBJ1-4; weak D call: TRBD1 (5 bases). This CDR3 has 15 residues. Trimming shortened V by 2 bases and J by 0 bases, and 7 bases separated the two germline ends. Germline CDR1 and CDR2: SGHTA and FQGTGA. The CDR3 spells CASSLSGATNEKLFF. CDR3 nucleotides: TGTGCCAGCAGCTTATCGGGGGCAACTAATGAAAAACTGTTTTTT.

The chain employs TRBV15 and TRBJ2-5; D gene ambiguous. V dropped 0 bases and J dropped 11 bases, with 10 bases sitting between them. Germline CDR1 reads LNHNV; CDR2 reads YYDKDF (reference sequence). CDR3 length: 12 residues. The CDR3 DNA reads TGTGCCACCAGCAGAGATGGGCATTGGCAGTACTTC. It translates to CATSRDGHWQYF.